The rows below give T cell receptor beta chains drawn from one sample of a study of shared clonotypes between healthy human individuals. Generated by immunoSEQ multiplex PCR, the TCRdb table keeps only in-frame clones and is missing some. The table shows 760,000 or so clones, with around 96% occurring only once. Sequenced: naive CD8+ T cells sorted from blood. Receptors originate from a man aged 25 to 40 in good health. The CDR3 runs from the conserved cysteine through the conserved F or W. The D gene is left open where the match is weak. Rows give clone size only sometimes, using once, few, many, or a class for an expanded clone.

size: NA
V: TRBV9
D: NA
J: TRBJ2-6
DNA: TGTGCCAGCAGCCCCTCTGGAGCCAACGTCCTGACTTTC
CDR3: CASSPSGANVLTF

size: NA
V: TRBV10-3
D: NA
J: TRBJ2-3
DNA: TGTGCCATCAGTGAGCTAGAAACTAGCACAGATACGCAGTATTTT
CDR3: CAISELETSTDTQYF

size: NA
V: TRBV7-6
D: NA
J: TRBJ1-4
DNA: TGTGCCAGCAGCTTAGACGGCGGTGCAAACAATGAAAAACTGTTTTTT
CDR3: CASSLDGGANNEKLFF

size: NA
V: TRBV12-5
D: TRBD2
J: TRBJ2-1
DNA: TGTGCTAGTGGTTTGGTTGGCGGCGGGGGGGATGAGCAGTTCTTC
CDR3: CASGLVGGGGDEQFF

size: NA
V: TRBV5-4
D: NA
J: TRBJ2-7
DNA: TGTGCCAGCAGCTGGACCGGGAACGAGCAGTACTTC
CDR3: CASSWTGNEQYF

size: once
V: TRBV6-5
D: TRBD1
J: TRBJ1-1
DNA: TGTGCCAGCAGATCCTTCAGGGGGTCGATCACTGAAGCTTTCTTT
CDR3: CASRSFRGSITEAFF

size: NA
V: TRBV10-3
D: TRBD1
J: TRBJ1-1
DNA: TGTGCCATCAGAGGGACAGGGGTTGATACTGAAGCTTTCTTT
CDR3: CAIRGTGVDTEAFF

size: NA
V: TRBV27
D: NA
J: TRBJ2-7
DNA: TGTGCCAGCAGTAAACAGGGAACGGCGGGGTACGAGCAGTACTTC
CDR3: CASSKQGTAGYEQYF

size: NA
V: TRBV19
D: TRBD1
J: TRBJ2-3
DNA: TGTGCCAGTAGTATGACAGGGTCCCTCACAGATACGCAGTATTTT
CDR3: CASSMTGSLTDTQYF

size: NA
V: TRBV2
D: TRBD1
J: TRBJ2-5
DNA: TGTGCCAGCAGTGTGGCAGGGGGACAGGGGGCGATCGGGTCTGAAGAGACCCAGTACTTC
CDR3: CASSVAGGQGAIGSEETQYF

size: NA
V: TRBV2
D: NA
J: TRBJ2-7
DNA: TGTGCCAGCAGTGAGACGCTTCCCCCCTACGAGCAGTACTTC
CDR3: CASSETLPPYEQYF

size: once
V: TRBV27
D: NA
J: TRBJ2-7
DNA: TGTGCCAGCAGTACTACTAGCACCTCCTACGAGCAGTACTTC
CDR3: CASSTTSTSYEQYF

size: once
V: TRBV6-1
D: NA
J: TRBJ2-4
DNA: TGTGCCAGCAGTGAAGCGGCACGGACGATAGCCAAAAACATTCAGTACTTC
CDR3: CASSEAARTIAKNIQYF

size: once
V: TRBV28
D: TRBD2
J: TRBJ2-7
DNA: TGTGCCAGCAGTTTGTCTGTGGCTAGCGGGAGCTCCTACGAGCAGTACTTC
CDR3: CASSLSVASGSSYEQYF